This is a list of T cell receptor beta chains from one sample in a study of beta chain features in type 1 diabetes. Assay used: immunoSEQ multiplex PCR; TCRdb lists only in-frame clones, some missing. The table has around 40,000 clones, roughly 67% seen once. The sequenced sample consisted of Tregs from blood. Receptors originate from a woman in her twenties or thirties in good health. Each CDR3 is given with its conserved first and last residue. The D gene is left open where the match is weak. Part of the rows lack a size; the others show once, few, many or a class for expanded clones.

CDR3nt: TGTGCCAGCAGCCGGGACAGGGCCGGCTATGGCTACACCTTC
CDR3aa: CASSRDRAGYGYTF
d_gene: TRBD1
abundance: NA
v_gene: TRBV6-5
j_gene: TRBJ1-2

CDR3nt: TGTGCCAGCAGGGGACAAGGACAGGGGAACACTGAAGCTTTCTTT
CDR3aa: CASRGQGQGNTEAFF
d_gene: TRBD1
abundance: NA
v_gene: TRBV28
j_gene: TRBJ1-1

CDR3nt: TGTGCCAGCGGTGGCGGGACTAGCAGGACCAATGAGCAGTTCTTC
CDR3aa: CASGGGTSRTNEQFF
d_gene: TRBD2
abundance: NA
v_gene: TRBV27
j_gene: TRBJ2-1

CDR3nt: TGCGCCAGCAGCGTAGCAGGGGGGACGACCTACGAGCAGTACTTC
CDR3aa: CASSVAGGTTYEQYF
d_gene: NA
abundance: few
v_gene: TRBV5-1
j_gene: TRBJ2-7

CDR3nt: TGTGCCAGCAGCCCTTACCTACTAGCGGGCTTATTCGAGCAGTACTTC
CDR3aa: CASSPYLLAGLFEQYF
d_gene: TRBD2
abundance: NA
v_gene: TRBV7-8
j_gene: TRBJ2-7

CDR3nt: TGTGCCAGCAGTTACGTAGCGGGAGCTTCGTACGAGCAGTACTTC
CDR3aa: CASSYVAGASYEQYF
d_gene: TRBD2
abundance: NA
v_gene: TRBV6-5
j_gene: TRBJ2-7

CDR3nt: TGTGCCAGCAGCTCAAAAACAGGGGTCTATGGCTACACCTTC
CDR3aa: CASSSKTGVYGYTF
d_gene: TRBD1
abundance: NA
v_gene: TRBV5-4
j_gene: TRBJ1-2

CDR3nt: TGTGCCAGCAGCCAAGATCAAATGCAGGGAGGAGGGGAGCTGTTTTTT
CDR3aa: CASSQDQMQGGGELFF
d_gene: NA
abundance: NA
v_gene: TRBV4-2
j_gene: TRBJ2-2

CDR3nt: TGTGCCAGCAGCTCCTTAGCGGGAGGGAGCACCGGGGAGCTGTTTTTT
CDR3aa: CASSSLAGGSTGELFF
d_gene: TRBD2
abundance: NA
v_gene: TRBV7-2
j_gene: TRBJ2-2

CDR3nt: TGTGCCAGCAGTCCAGGGGAGGGCGGTCAGCCCCAGCATTTT
CDR3aa: CASSPGEGGQPQHF
d_gene: NA
abundance: NA
v_gene: TRBV6-1
j_gene: TRBJ1-5

CDR3nt: TGTGCCAGCAGTTTTAGGCTAGCGGGGAACTACGAGCAGTACTTC
CDR3aa: CASSFRLAGNYEQYF
d_gene: TRBD2
abundance: NA
v_gene: TRBV28
j_gene: TRBJ2-7

CDR3nt: TGTGCCAGCAGCTTGCAGAACAGGCTGAGCACAGATACGCAGTATTTT
CDR3aa: CASSLQNRLSTDTQYF
d_gene: NA
abundance: NA
v_gene: TRBV7-2
j_gene: TRBJ2-3

CDR3nt: TGTGCCAGCAGCTTTAGTACAGTACTAGCCAAAAACATTCAGTACTTC
CDR3aa: CASSFSTVLAKNIQYF
d_gene: NA
abundance: once
v_gene: TRBV7-8
j_gene: TRBJ2-4

CDR3nt: TGTGCCAGCAGCGGGACAGGGGTAGCGGGCTACGAGCAGTACTTC
CDR3aa: CASSGTGVAGYEQYF
d_gene: TRBD1
abundance: NA
v_gene: TRBV2
j_gene: TRBJ2-7

CDR3nt: TGTGCCTGGAGTGTACACACAGACAATCAGCCCCAGCATTTT
CDR3aa: CAWSVHTDNQPQHF
d_gene: NA
abundance: NA
v_gene: TRBV30
j_gene: TRBJ1-5

CDR3nt: TGTGCCAGCAGCTTAGTGGGGGCCCGGGATACGCAGTATTTT
CDR3aa: CASSLVGARDTQYF
d_gene: NA
abundance: few
v_gene: TRBV7-2
j_gene: TRBJ2-3

CDR3nt: TGTGCCAGCAGTTACGGACAGGGGATACTCCAAGAGACCCAGTACTTC
CDR3aa: CASSYGQGILQETQYF
d_gene: TRBD1
abundance: few
v_gene: TRBV6-6
j_gene: TRBJ2-5

CDR3nt: TGTGCCAGCAGCTTTCGACTAGCGGGAGGTTTTGATGAGCAGTTCTTC
CDR3aa: CASSFRLAGGFDEQFF
d_gene: TRBD2
abundance: few
v_gene: TRBV11-3
j_gene: TRBJ2-1

CDR3nt: TGTGCCACGACAGAAGAGGGGACTAAAGTCGGGGAGCTGTTTTTT
CDR3aa: CATTEEGTKVGELFF
d_gene: TRBD2
abundance: NA
v_gene: TRBV5-4
j_gene: TRBJ2-2

CDR3nt: TGTGCCAGTAGTATTAAGGGGGCGAAAGGCAATCAGCCCCAGCATTTT
CDR3aa: CASSIKGAKGNQPQHF
d_gene: TRBD1
abundance: few
v_gene: TRBV19
j_gene: TRBJ1-5

CDR3nt: TGCGCCAGCAGCTTTCCACCGCTGCGCGAGTCAGATACGCAGTATTTT
CDR3aa: CASSFPPLRESDTQYF
d_gene: NA
abundance: NA
v_gene: TRBV5-1
j_gene: TRBJ2-3

CDR3nt: TGTGCCAGCACCTTCTCCCAGCCGGGGGATGGCTACACCTTC
CDR3aa: CASTFSQPGDGYTF
d_gene: NA
abundance: NA
v_gene: TRBV5-6
j_gene: TRBJ1-2

CDR3nt: TGTGCCAGCAGTCAAACCGGGACAGGGGTCTACGAGCAGTACTTC
CDR3aa: CASSQTGTGVYEQYF
d_gene: TRBD1
abundance: NA
v_gene: TRBV6-5
j_gene: TRBJ2-7

CDR3nt: TGTGCCAGTAGTACCCACGGGACAAACGAGCAGTACTTC
CDR3aa: CASSTHGTNEQYF
d_gene: NA
abundance: NA
v_gene: TRBV19
j_gene: TRBJ2-7

CDR3nt: TGTGCCAGCAGCTTCGGTCATACCCAAGAGACCCAGTACTTC
CDR3aa: CASSFGHTQETQYF
d_gene: NA
abundance: NA
v_gene: TRBV7-9
j_gene: TRBJ2-5

CDR3nt: TGTGCCAGCAGCGCTACGGGACTAGCGTATCAAAATGAGCAGTTCTTC
CDR3aa: CASSATGLAYQNEQFF
d_gene: TRBD2
abundance: NA
v_gene: TRBV7-8
j_gene: TRBJ2-1

CDR3nt: TGTGCCAGCAGCTTAACAGTTGGTCTAGCGGGAGGTACCTCTGGGGCCAACGTCCTGACTTTC
CDR3aa: CASSLTVGLAGGTSGANVLTF
d_gene: TRBD2
abundance: NA
v_gene: TRBV7-3
j_gene: TRBJ2-6

CDR3nt: TGCAGCGTGGGGAGGTGGCGGGAGTCCTCCTACGAGCAGTACTTC
CDR3aa: CSVGRWRESSYEQYF
d_gene: TRBD2
abundance: NA
v_gene: TRBV29-1
j_gene: TRBJ2-7

CDR3nt: TGTGCTAGCAGCTTAGCTCATCCCCCCGGCGAGCAGTACTTC
CDR3aa: CASSLAHPPGEQYF
d_gene: NA
abundance: NA
v_gene: TRBV7-7
j_gene: TRBJ2-7

CDR3nt: TGTGCCAGCGCCCCCGGGGGGCAGTTCTTC
CDR3aa: CASAPGGQFF
d_gene: NA
abundance: once
v_gene: TRBV2
j_gene: TRBJ2-1

CDR3nt: TGTGCCAGCAGCCAAGACTCTAGCTCCTACAATGAGCAGTTCTTC
CDR3aa: CASSQDSSSYNEQFF
d_gene: NA
abundance: NA
v_gene: TRBV14
j_gene: TRBJ2-1

CDR3nt: TGTGCCAGCAGCCCCCAGACAGAGTCCTACGAGCAGTACTTC
CDR3aa: CASSPQTESYEQYF
d_gene: NA
abundance: NA
v_gene: TRBV7-2
j_gene: TRBJ2-7

CDR3nt: TGTGCCAGCAGCCCAGATCCGACAGCTAACTATGGCTACACCTTC
CDR3aa: CASSPDPTANYGYTF
d_gene: NA
abundance: NA
v_gene: TRBV7-8
j_gene: TRBJ1-2

CDR3nt: TGTGCCAGCACACTAGCGGGAGGTACGGATACGCAGTATTTT
CDR3aa: CASTLAGGTDTQYF
d_gene: TRBD2
abundance: NA
v_gene: TRBV7-2
j_gene: TRBJ2-3

CDR3nt: TGTGCCAGCAGCCTAACCAGCGGTTTATTTAATACGCAGTATTTT
CDR3aa: CASSLTSGLFNTQYF
d_gene: NA
abundance: NA
v_gene: TRBV7-2
j_gene: TRBJ2-3

CDR3nt: TGCGCCAGCAGCAGCCGGGTGAACACTGAAGCTTTCTTT
CDR3aa: CASSSRVNTEAFF
d_gene: NA
abundance: NA
v_gene: TRBV5-1
j_gene: TRBJ1-1

CDR3nt: TGTGCCAGCAGCCAAGACCCCCAGAACCAACCAATCGCCTATACGCAGTATTTT
CDR3aa: CASSQDPQNQPIAYTQYF
d_gene: NA
abundance: NA
v_gene: TRBV4-2
j_gene: TRBJ2-3

CDR3nt: TGTGCCAGCAAAGAAGGACTAGCGGGAGTGGGGACCCAGTACTTC
CDR3aa: CASKEGLAGVGTQYF
d_gene: TRBD2
abundance: NA
v_gene: TRBV25-1
j_gene: TRBJ2-5

CDR3nt: TGTGCCAGCTCACTCCGGACTAGCGGGAGGGTCGGTGGAGAGACCCAGTACTTC
CDR3aa: CASSLRTSGRVGGETQYF
d_gene: TRBD2
abundance: NA
v_gene: TRBV18
j_gene: TRBJ2-5

CDR3nt: TGTGCTAGCAGCCACCGACTAGGGGCAGAGACCCAGTACTTC
CDR3aa: CASSHRLGAETQYF
d_gene: NA
abundance: once
v_gene: TRBV7-7
j_gene: TRBJ2-5

CDR3nt: TGTGCCAGCAGCTTAGCCGGGACTAGCGGAACGACAGATACGCAGTATTTT
CDR3aa: CASSLAGTSGTTDTQYF
d_gene: TRBD2
abundance: NA
v_gene: TRBV7-9
j_gene: TRBJ2-3

CDR3nt: TGCGCCAGCAGCTGGGGCGCAGGGGCTATCACTGAAGCTTTCTTT
CDR3aa: CASSWGAGAITEAFF
d_gene: NA
abundance: NA
v_gene: TRBV5-1
j_gene: TRBJ1-1

CDR3nt: TGTGCCTGGAACTCTTTAGCGGGAGTTATTGGAAACACCGGGGAGCTGTTTTTT
CDR3aa: CAWNSLAGVIGNTGELFF
d_gene: TRBD2
abundance: NA
v_gene: TRBV30
j_gene: TRBJ2-2

CDR3nt: TGCGCCAGCTCCTCGGTGGCAGATACGCAGTATTTT
CDR3aa: CASSSVADTQYF
d_gene: NA
abundance: NA
v_gene: TRBV5-1
j_gene: TRBJ2-3